This T cell receptor beta chain was retrieved from a study of blood T cell repertoires in COVID-19. In this sample, this clone turned up a few times. Germline CDR1 and CDR2: SEHNR and FQNEAQ (reference sequence). Losses at the gene ends were 8 bases for V and 0 bases for J; bases not matched to a gene: 3. The CDR3 sequence is 14 residues long. Under the authors' procedure: Estimated nucleated cell counts came from reference gene primer amplification. Using immunoSEQ multiplex PCR, the repertoire was profiled, and TCRdb retains in-frame clones only, with some absent. V, J and clone size are taken as reported in that table, and D and trimming were inferred from the DNA itself. Seen here are under 400,000 clones, approximately 87% observed once, and the top ten hold less than 2.5%.

The sequence came from a man aged 40-50 years in a cohort exposed to, infected with or recovered from COVID-19 (not recorded which). The chain has TRBV7-9 and TRBJ2-2; the match to TRBD1 covers 7 bases. Sample: PBMCs or T cells enriched from blood (not recorded which). The CDR3 here is CASPDRANTGELFF. The CDR3 DNA follows: TGTGCCAGCCCAGACAGGGCGAACACCGGGGAGCTGTTTTTT.